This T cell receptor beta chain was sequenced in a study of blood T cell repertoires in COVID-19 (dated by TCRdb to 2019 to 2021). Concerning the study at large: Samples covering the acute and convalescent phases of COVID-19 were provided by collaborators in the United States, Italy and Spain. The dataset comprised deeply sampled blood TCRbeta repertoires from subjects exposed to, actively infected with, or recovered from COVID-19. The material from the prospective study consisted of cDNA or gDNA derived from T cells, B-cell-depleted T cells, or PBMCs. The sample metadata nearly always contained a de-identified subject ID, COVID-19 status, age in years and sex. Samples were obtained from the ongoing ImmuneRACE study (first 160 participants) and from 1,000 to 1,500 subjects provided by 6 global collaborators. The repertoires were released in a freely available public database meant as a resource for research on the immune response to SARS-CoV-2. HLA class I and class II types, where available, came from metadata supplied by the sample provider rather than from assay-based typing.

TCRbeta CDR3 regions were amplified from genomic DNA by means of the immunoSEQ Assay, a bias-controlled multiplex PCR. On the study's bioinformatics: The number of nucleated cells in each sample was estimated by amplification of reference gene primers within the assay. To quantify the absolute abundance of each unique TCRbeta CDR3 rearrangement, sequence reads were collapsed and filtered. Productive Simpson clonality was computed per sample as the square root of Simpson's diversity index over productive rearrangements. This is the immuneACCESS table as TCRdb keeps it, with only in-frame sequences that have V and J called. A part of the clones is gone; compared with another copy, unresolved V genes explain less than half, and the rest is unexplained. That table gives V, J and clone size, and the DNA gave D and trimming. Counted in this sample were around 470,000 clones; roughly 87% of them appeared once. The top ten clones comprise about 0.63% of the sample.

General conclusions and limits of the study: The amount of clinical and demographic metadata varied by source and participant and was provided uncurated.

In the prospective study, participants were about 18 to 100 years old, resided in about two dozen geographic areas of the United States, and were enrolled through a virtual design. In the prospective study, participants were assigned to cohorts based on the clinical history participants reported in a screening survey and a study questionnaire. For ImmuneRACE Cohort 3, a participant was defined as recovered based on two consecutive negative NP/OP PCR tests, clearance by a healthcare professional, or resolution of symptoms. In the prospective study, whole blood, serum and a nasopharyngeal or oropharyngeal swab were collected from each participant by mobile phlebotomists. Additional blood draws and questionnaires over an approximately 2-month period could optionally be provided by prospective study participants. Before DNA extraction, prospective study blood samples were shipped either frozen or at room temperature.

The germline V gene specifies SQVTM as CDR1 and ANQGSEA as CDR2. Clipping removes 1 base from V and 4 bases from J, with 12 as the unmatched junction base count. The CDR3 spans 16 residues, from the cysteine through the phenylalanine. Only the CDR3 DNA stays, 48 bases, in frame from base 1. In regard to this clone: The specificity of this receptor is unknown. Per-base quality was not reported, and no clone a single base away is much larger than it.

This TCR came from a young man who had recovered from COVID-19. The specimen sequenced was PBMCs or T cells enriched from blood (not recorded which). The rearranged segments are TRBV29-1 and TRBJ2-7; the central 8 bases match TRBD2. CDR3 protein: CSVEGEERAGVYEQYF. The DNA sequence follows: TGCAGCGTTGAAGGAGAGGAGAGAGCGGGAGTGTACGAGCAGTACTTC.